The 30 T cell receptor beta chains below were found in one sample sequenced in a study of neurological immune-mediated disorders (dated by TCRdb to about 2019). The library came from 5' RACE. The sequencer listed for this sample is Illumina HiSeq 2500. TCRdb reanalyzed the raw reads on its own, using fastp at Q25 for trimming and MiXCR for clone calling, and kept in-frame beta chains. Rows with a matching CDR3 protein are joined into one entry that keeps the most common DNA and genes. Here the sample has 50,000 or so distinct CDR3 sequences; roughly 3.5% occur a single time. The ten largest clones capture 1.5% to 2% of the sample. The sample taken for sequencing was PBMCs. The receptors come from a man aged 25-40 years with multiple sclerosis.

This clonotype was seen repeatedly, ten times or more. The chain recombines TRBV28 with TRBJ2-5, with 11 bases that match TRBD2. With V trimmed by 6 bases and J by 2 bases, 8 bases remained unmatched. The length of the CDR3 is 16 residues. Germline V gives CDR1 MDHEN, CDR2 SYDVKM. As DNA, the CDR3 is TGTGCCAGCAGCAAGGGGACTAGCGGACTGCAAGAGACCCAGTACTTC. Encoded protein: CASSKGTSGLQETQYF.

This clonotype was observed many times. The chain uses TRBV12-3 or TRBV12-4 and TRBJ2-5; a weak D match, TRBD1 (6 bases). CDR3 length equals 12 residues. V lost 5 bases to trimming and J lost 5 bases, with 9 bases between them. The CDR3 nucleotides read TGTGCCAGCAGTCTTGACAGGGAGACCCAGTACTTC. It yields the protein CASSLDRETQYF.

This clonotype came up many times. The CDR3 protein is CASSYGSGELFF. The CDR3, as DNA: TGTGCCAGCAGCTATGGTTCCGGGGAGCTGTTTTTT. The gene calls are TRBV5-6 and TRBJ2-2; unclear D gene. The germline gives CDR1 SGHDT, CDR2 YYEEEE. Trimming shortened V by 3 bases and J by 6 bases, and 6 bases separated the two germline ends. The CDR3 runs to 12 residues.

Only a few counts were recorded for this clonotype. This chain connects TRBV6-5 to TRBJ2-7, with 7 bases matching TRBD1. This CDR3 is 14 amino acids long. Germline assignment: CDR1 MNHEY and CDR2 SVGAGI. V was pared by 6 bases and J by 1 base, with 6 bases of the junction left unmatched. The CDR3 DNA reads TGTGCCAGCAGCCCGGACAGGACGTCCTACGAGCAGTACTTC. Translation: CASSPDRTSYEQYF.

This clonotype appeared many times. V is TRBV3-1 and J is TRBJ2-1; tentative D call: TRBD2 (6 bases). With 3 bases removed from V and 7 bases from J, the gap between germline ends came to 19 bases. Germline CDR1 LGHDT, CDR2 YNNKEL (reference sequence). The CDR3 is 16 amino acids. The CDR3 loop is CASSHVGGPLGNEQFF. CDR3 DNA: TGTGCCAGCAGCCATGTGGGGGGACCCCTAGGGAATGAGCAGTTCTTC.

This clonotype was picked up many times. The V and J genes are TRBV5-5 and TRBJ1-4; no reliable D call. Trimming took off 0 bases at V and 7 bases at J, with 7 bases between the two ends. Germline CDR1 is SGHKS and CDR2 is YYEKEE (reference sequence). CDR3 size: 13 residues. CDR3 loop: CASSLVSSEKLFF. CDR3 nucleotides: TGTGCCAGCAGCTTGGTGTCTTCTGAAAAACTGTTTTTT.

This clonotype was detected ten times or more. The rearrangement joins TRBV27 to TRBJ1-5; 8 bases map to TRBD1. Trimming removed 2 bases from V and 4 bases from J; junction bases left unmatched: 4. This CDR3 is built from 15 residues. Per the germline V gene, CDR1 is MNHEY and CDR2 is SMNVEV (reference sequence). CDR3 bases: TGTGCCAGCAGTTTAATCGGACAGGGAAATCAGCCCCAGCATTTT. Its translation: CASSLIGQGNQPQHF.

This clonotype was detected ten times or more. The junction differs from germline at one of its ends, possibly a read error. This sequence joins TRBV4-1 and TRBJ1-6; D is ambiguous. The CDR3 extends over 13 amino acids. In germline, CDR1 is MGHRA, CDR2 YSYEKL. The CDR3 loop reads CASSVRPDSPLNF. CDR3 coding DNA: TGCGCCAGCAGCGTACGGCCCGATTCACCCCTCAACTTT.

There are many counts of this clonotype. The chain combines TRBV12-3 or TRBV12-4 with TRBJ1-6; weak D call: TRBD1 (5 bases). The CDR3 is made up of 14 amino acids. Trimming stripped 6 bases from V and 6 bases from J, with 12 bases between. The CDR3 loop reads CASSSGRSNSPLHF. As DNA, the CDR3 is TGTGCCAGCAGCTCGGGACGGTCTAATTCACCCCTCCACTTT.

As to this clonotype: This may be a read error, as it is one base from a much larger clone. This rearrangement joins TRBV7-9 to TRBJ2-5; D is unclear. V was cut by 2 bases and J by 3 bases, with 10 bases left in between. The CDR3 runs to 14 residues. Germline CDR1 and CDR2: SEHNR and FQNEAQ (reference sequence). CDR3 protein: CASSLWENEETQYF. Written as DNA, the CDR3 is TGTGCCAGCAGCTTATGGGAAAACGAAGAGACCCAGTACTTC.

This clonotype was observed many times. The CDR3 reads CASTRVTGTEAFF. CDR3 coding DNA: TGTGCCAGCACCCGGGTCACGGGCACTGAAGCTTTCTTT. This chain connects TRBV6-5 to TRBJ1-1; no clear D gene. Germline V lookup: CDR1 MNHEY, CDR2 SVGAGI. V was clipped by 7 bases and J by 4 bases, with 13 bases between them. The CDR3 is made up of 13 amino acids.

This clonotype has ten or more counts. The gene calls are TRBV18 and TRBJ2-7; 11 bases are shared with TRBD2. Unmatched junction bases numbered 2, after V lost 4 bases and J lost 0 bases. The CDR3 has 15 residues. Germline assignment: CDR1 KGHSH and CDR2 LQKENI. The CDR3 here is CASSLLAGDSYEQYF. The CDR3 DNA reads TGTGCCAGCTCACTACTAGCGGGAGACTCCTACGAGCAGTACTTC.

The sample holds many counts of this clonotype. This chain connects TRBV7-6 to TRBJ1-1; a weak D match, TRBD1 (6 bases). The germline V gene has CDR1 SGHVS and CDR2 FNYEAQ. The CDR3 loop spans 14 amino acids. Trimming stripped 5 bases from V and 1 base from J, with 11 bases between. The CDR3 region has the DNA TGTGCCAGCAGCCAGGGACATGAGAACACTGAAGCTTTCTTT. This gives the protein CASSQGHENTEAFF.

This rearrangement joins TRBV12-3 or TRBV12-4 to TRBJ2-7; D might be TRBD1 or TRBD2, each matching 5 bases. Trimming took 5 bases from V and 5 from J, leaving 13 bases between them. The CDR3 loop spans 13 amino acids. CDR3 DNA sequence: TGTGCCAGCAGTGTCGGGGCTAAGGACGAGCAGTACTTC. It translates to CASSVGAKDEQYF.

In this sample, this clonotype turned up many times. This rearrangement joins TRBV6-5 to TRBJ2-7, with D unresolved. CDR3 length equals 13 residues. Trimming took 0 bases from V and 3 from J, leaving 6 bases between them. The germline CDR1 and CDR2 sequences are MNHEY and SVGAGI. The CDR3: CASSYSKGYEQYF. The CDR3 nucleotides are TGTGCCAGCAGTTACTCGAAGGGCTACGAGCAGTACTTC.

This clonotype was seen repeatedly, ten times or more. The gene calls are TRBV19 and TRBJ1-5; D is possibly TRBD1 (6 bases). The germline V gene has CDR1 LNHDA and CDR2 SQIVND (reference sequence). The CDR3 extends over 14 amino acids. V was cut by 5 bases and J by 7 bases, with 15 bases left in between. The CDR3 region is CASSSRGVIQPQHF. Here the CDR3 DNA reads TGTGCCAGTAGTTCCAGGGGAGTCATCCAGCCCCAGCATTTT.

Relative to its sample, this clonotype is medium-sized. The rearrangement uses TRBV5-1 and TRBJ1-2; 8 nucleotides line up with TRBD1. The CDR3 consists of 13 residues. V was pared by 4 bases and J by 4 bases, with 3 bases of the junction left unmatched. Per germline, CDR1 SGHRS and CDR2 YFSETQ. The CDR3 reads CASSQGQAYGYTF. The CDR3 DNA is TGCGCCAGCAGCCAGGGACAGGCCTATGGCTACACCTTC.

This clonotype occurred many times. The chain employs TRBV4-2 and TRBJ1-4; D unresolved. CDR3 length: 13 amino acids. The germline CDR1 and CDR2 sequences are LGHNA and YNFKEQ. Trimming stripped 1 base from V and 6 bases from J, with 6 bases between. CDR3 in amino acids: CASSQAADEKLFF. The CDR3 DNA is TGTGCCAGCAGCCAAGCCGCGGATGAAAAACTGTTTTTT.

This clonotype was counted ten times or more. This chain links TRBV12-3 or TRBV12-4 with TRBJ1-2, with D tentatively TRBD1 (5 bases). The CDR3 is made up of 14 amino acids. Trimming pared 3 bases from V and 5 bases from J, leaving 13 bases between. CDR3 bases: TGTGCCAGCAGTTTTAAGGGGAACCCTTATGGCTACACCTTC. This encodes CASSFKGNPYGYTF.

The chain links TRBV11-3 to TRBJ2-7; 8 nucleotides line up with TRBD2. Losses at the gene ends were 2 bases for V and 2 bases for J; bases not matched to a gene: 5. The CDR3 is 15 residues long. Germline loops: CDR1 SGHNT, CDR2 YENEEA. The DNA for the CDR3 is TGTGCCAGCAGCTTATTTAGCGGGACGGCCTACGAGCAGTACTTC. It encodes CASSLFSGTAYEQYF.

This clonotype was counted a few times. The genes are TRBV5-1 and TRBJ2-2; D remains ambiguous. This CDR3 region has 14 residues. The V gene's germline CDR1 is SGHRS and CDR2 YFSETQ. V was shortened by 4 bases and J by 2 bases, with 9 bases between the two germline ends. The CDR3 DNA is TGCGCCAGCAGCCTACAGAGAAACACCGGGGAGCTGTTTTTT. This sequence encodes CASSLQRNTGELFF.

A few counts support this clonotype. The junction and the germline gene differ at one end; a read error may be behind it. The rearrangement uses TRBV28 and TRBJ1-5, with 7 bases fitting TRBD1. Germline loops: CDR1 MDHEN, CDR2 SYDVKM. The CDR3 contains 14 residues. CDR3 in DNA: TGTGCCAGCAGTATACAGACAGGGAATCAGCCCCAGAATTTT. Protein: CASSIQTGNQPQNF.

This clonotype was counted at least ten times. The rearrangement links TRBV6-5 to TRBJ1-5, with TRBD1 as a possible D gene (5 bases). The CDR3 loop spans 14 amino acids. V shed 4 bases and J shed 5 bases, with 12 bases lying between them. CDR1 is MNHEY, CDR2 SVGAGI, per germline. CDR3 nucleotide sequence: TGTGCCAGCAGTTTTGGGGGGTCGTATCAGCCCCAGCATTTT. This codes for CASSFGGSYQPQHF.

This chain links TRBV10-3 with TRBJ1-1; 9 bases fit TRBD1. This CDR3 is built from 19 residues. The germline CDR1 and CDR2 sequences are ENHRY and SYGVKD. V was clipped by 2 bases and J by 1 base; unmatched bases: 14. CDR3 nucleotide sequence: TGTGCCATCAGTGAGGTGGGGGGGACAGGGTCCTCAGGGAACACTGAAGCTTTCTTT. Residues: CAISEVGGTGSSGNTEAFF.

Many counts were recorded for this clonotype. The genes are TRBV5-1 and TRBJ2-5, with D perhaps matching TRBD2 (5 bases). Germline V gives CDR1 SGHRS, CDR2 YFSETQ. CDR3 size: 13 residues. V was trimmed by 4 bases and J by 5 bases, leaving 12 bases between them. The CDR3 here is CASSTRGGETQYF. CDR3 DNA sequence: TGCGCCAGCAGCACCCGCGGAGGTGAGACCCAGTACTTC.

This clonotype was picked up many times. The chain joins TRBV7-2 to TRBJ1-5; D gene ambiguous. V lost 5 bases and J lost 11, with 13 bases in between. Germline CDR1 and CDR2: SGHTA and FQGNSA. CDR3 size: 12 residues. The CDR3 sequence is CASSRWKEAQHF. In nucleotides, the CDR3 is TGTGCCAGCAGCCGGTGGAAGGAGGCCCAGCATTTT. Supplemented by reference TRBV7-2 and TRBJ1-5, the full variable domain reads GAGVSQSPSNKVTEKGKDVELRCDPISGHTALYWYRQSLGQGLEFLIYFQGNSAPDKSGLPSDRFSAERTGGSVSTLTIQRTQQEDSAVYLCASSRWKEAQHFGDGTRLSIL.

This clonotype was counted at least ten times. The V gene is TRBV12-3 or TRBV12-4, the J gene TRBJ1-2; D is perhaps TRBD1 (5 bases). The CDR3 runs to 14 residues. V lost 5 bases to trimming and J lost 0 bases, with 10 bases between them. The CDR3 reads CASSPGPANYGYTF. The CDR3 nucleotides read TGTGCCAGCAGTCCGGGGCCAGCTAACTATGGCTACACCTTC.

This clonotype was detected a few times. The chain couples TRBV10-2 to TRBJ2-7; TRBD2 might be the D (5 bases). The CDR3 has 12 amino acids. The germline gives CDR1 WSHSY, CDR2 SAAADI. The V end was cut by 2 bases, the J end by 12 bases, with 14 bases between. The CDR3 DNA sequence: TGCGCCAGCAGTGAGGCGGAGGCCGAATGGTACTTC. Translating gives CASSEAEAEWYF.

This clonotype has at least ten counts. This chain links TRBV15 with TRBJ2-5; tentatively, D is TRBD1 or TRBD2 (7 bases each). Per the germline V gene, CDR1 is LNHNV and CDR2 is YYDKDF (reference sequence). The CDR3 spans 15 residues. V lost 1 base, J lost 4 bases, and 13 bases lay in between. The CDR3 nucleotides are TGTGCCACCAGCAGAGTCAGGGGGGGCGCAGAGACCCAGTACTTC. Protein: CATSRVRGGAETQYF.

This clonotype was seen repeatedly, ten times or more. J is TRBJ2-1 and V is TRBV2; 8 nucleotides align to TRBD2. There are 15 residues in the CDR3. The V and J ends lost 2 bases and 9 bases, in that order; junction bases with no gene match: 9. Germline V gene sequence: CDR1 SNHLY, CDR2 FYNNEI. The CDR3 coding sequence is TGTGCCAGCAGTGAAAAGTGGTACCTAGCGGGTGAGCAGTTCTTC. Translation: CASSEKWYLAGEQFF.